This T cell receptor beta chain appears in the sequencing data of a study of blood T cells in healthy people across ages. V lost 6 bases to trimming and J lost 4 bases; unmatched junction nucleotides: 12. The germline gives CDR1 SNHLY, CDR2 FYNNEI. The CDR3 sequence is 19 residues long. Notes on the study in general: In older individuals, TCR beta diversity per million T cells was lower, falling roughly linearly with age.

A few counts support this clonotype. Its cognate antigen is unknown. Alongside a J-beta primer mix, a sample-barcoded 5' primer served in a second PCR lasting about 7 to 11 cycles. TCRdb processed the 5' RACE reads anew with MiXCR; each CDR3 protein has one entry. The table shows 650,000 to 1,000,000 distinct CDR3 sequences, with around 36% occurring only once. V usage is TRBV2 and J usage is TRBJ2-2; 15 bases match TRBD2. Material for sequencing was blood. The sequence was obtained from a man younger than 35 in good health. This chain's CDR3 is CASSIQRTSGGERTGELFF. CDR3 in DNA: TGTGCCAGCAGCATCCAAAGGACTAGCGGGGGGGAACGCACCGGGGAGCTGTTTTTT.